This TCR beta chain is from a study of cytomegalovirus exposure and HLA in healthy donors. Points on this clone: Its specificity is unknown.

Germline values: CDR1 ENHRY, CDR2 SYGVKD. V shed 8 bases and J shed 4 bases, with 9 bases lying between them. This CDR3 comprises 12 residues. Overall study findings and caveats: A missense variant in DCLRE1C was later tied to TCR beta V- and J-gene trimming. Sequences of the TCR beta chain were said to predict the HLA-A and HLA-B alleles of most subjects accurately.

Primers included in the PCR were 60 Vbeta and 13 Jbeta primers. The table came from immunoSEQ multiplex PCR; TCRdb's copy has only in-frame clones and leaves some out. The table records some 150,000 clones, roughly 79% of them present only once. The genes are TRBV10-3 and TRBJ1-5; a weak D match, TRBD1 (5 bases). Sequenced sample: PBMCs. This receptor was identified in a man aged 40-49 years in good health and CMV-seropositive. The CDR3 protein is CAIRQPNQPQHF. CDR3 sequence (DNA): TGTGCCATCCGACAGCCTAATCAGCCCCAGCATTTT.